This is a list of T cell receptor beta chains from one sample in a study of blood T cell repertoires in COVID-19. Sequencing used immunoSEQ multiplex PCR; TCRdb keeps in-frame clones, though not all of them. This table holds hundreds of thousands of clones, about nine tenths found once. Sample: peripheral blood. The receptor set was obtained from a woman aged 55-70 years who had recovered from COVID-19. Both conserved end residues are part of each CDR3. D genes are given only for firm matches. The size field is filled for only some rows; it gives once, few, many or a size class.

size: few; V: TRBV4-1; J: TRBJ1-5; D: .; CDR3: CASSQDLTGWWQPQHF; DNA: TGCGCCAGCAGCCAAGATCTTACAGGGTGGTGGCAGCCCCAGCATTTT
size: .; V: TRBV9; J: TRBJ1-1; D: TRBD1; CDR3: CASSVAGVTGETEAFF; DNA: TGTGCCAGCAGCGTAGCAGGAGTCACAGGGGAAACTGAAGCTTTCTTT
size: once; V: TRBV7-8; J: TRBJ2-7; D: TRBD1; CDR3: CASSFLRQGTYEQYF; DNA: TGTGCCAGCAGCTTCCTCCGACAGGGAACCTACGAGCAGTACTTC
size: .; V: TRBV25-1; J: TRBJ2-5; D: .; CDR3: CASSESLRGETQYF; DNA: TGTGCCAGCAGTGAATCTCTAAGGGGAGAGACCCAGTACTTC
size: .; V: TRBV18; J: TRBJ1-4; D: .; CDR3: CASSPVTRDEKLFF; DNA: TGTGCCAGCTCACCGGTTACGAGGGATGAAAAACTGTTTTTT
size: .; V: TRBV4-1; J: TRBJ2-3; D: TRBD2; CDR3: CASSQDVAGGPDTQYF; DNA: TGCGCCAGCAGCCAAGACGTAGCGGGGGGCCCGGATACGCAGTATTTT
size: .; V: TRBV2; J: TRBJ1-6; D: TRBD1; CDR3: CATAGTENSPLHF; DNA: TGTGCCACAGCTGGGACAGAGAATTCACCCCTCCACTTT
size: few; V: TRBV10-3; J: TRBJ1-1; D: .; CDR3: CAISEVPRSGGTEAFF; DNA: TGTGCCATCAGTGAGGTCCCCCGCTCCGGGGGGACTGAAGCTTTCTTT
size: .; V: TRBV28; J: TRBJ2-3; D: .; CDR3: CASRRDPFSSTQYF; DNA: TGTGCCAGCAGGCGGGACCCCTTTTCGAGCACGCAGTATTTT
size: .; V: TRBV19; J: TRBJ2-4; D: TRBD1; CDR3: CASSLTGGIDIQYF; DNA: TGTGCCAGTAGTTTAACAGGGGGCATCGACATTCAGTACTTC
size: .; V: TRBV3-1/TRBV3-2; J: TRBJ1-2; D: .; CDR3: CASSHGQVNANYGYTF; DNA: TGTGCCAGCAGCCATGGGCAGGTGAATGCTAACTATGGCTACACCTTC
size: .; V: TRBV4-2; J: TRBJ1-2; D: TRBD1; CDR3: CASSLNDRTGAYGYTF; DNA: TGTGCCAGCAGCCTCAACGACAGGACAGGGGCTTATGGCTACACCTTC
size: .; V: TRBV7-2; J: TRBJ2-5; D: .; CDR3: CASSPAARDGAQYF; DNA: TGTGCCAGCAGCCCCGCCGCCAGGGATGGGGCCCAGTACTTC
size: .; V: TRBV2; J: TRBJ1-3; D: .; CDR3: CASSGGGSGNTIYF; DNA: TGTGCCAGCAGTGGGGGCGGCTCTGGAAACACCATATATTTT
size: .; V: TRBV27; J: TRBJ1-2; D: .; CDR3: CASSPDRQGNGYTF; DNA: TGTGCCAGCAGTCCCGACAGGCAGGGGAATGGCTACACCTTC
size: .; V: TRBV11-3; J: TRBJ2-1; D: TRBD2; CDR3: CASSPGGYNEQFF; DNA: TGTGCCAGCAGCCCGGGGGGGTACAATGAGCAGTTCTTC
size: .; V: TRBV6-5; J: TRBJ2-1; D: TRBD1; CDR3: CASSPGQGVGEQFF; DNA: TGTGCCAGCAGCCCCGGACAGGGGGTGGGTGAGCAGTTCTTC
size: .; V: TRBV12-5; J: TRBJ2-2; D: TRBD1; CDR3: CASGLLPGQGAGELFF; DNA: TGTGCTAGTGGTTTGTTGCCGGGACAGGGGGCCGGGGAGCTGTTTTTT
size: .; V: TRBV29-1; J: TRBJ2-5; D: TRBD1; CDR3: CSVETYRDRGSETQYF; DNA: TGCAGCGTTGAAACCTACCGGGACAGGGGTTCTGAGACCCAGTACTTC
size: .; V: TRBV6-2/TRBV6-3; J: TRBJ1-4; D: TRBD1; CDR3: CASSYAEDRVF; DNA: TGTGCCAGCAGTTACGCGGAGGACAGGGTTTTT
size: .; V: TRBV5-6; J: TRBJ2-7; D: .; CDR3: CASSLLKEGPSSYEQYF; DNA: TGTGCCAGCAGCTTGTTGAAGGAGGGTCCCAGCTCCTACGAGCAGTACTTC
size: .; V: TRBV6-5; J: TRBJ2-1; D: TRBD2; CDR3: CASSQLAGAKQFF; DNA: TGTGCCAGCAGCCAACTAGCGGGGGCCAAGCAGTTCTTC
size: .; V: TRBV6-5; J: TRBJ1-1; D: .; CDR3: CASSRVEAFF; DNA: TGTGCCAGCAGCCGGGTTGAAGCTTTCTTT
size: .; V: TRBV6-5; J: TRBJ1-3; D: .; CDR3: CASSLSGFSGNTIYF; DNA: TGTGCCAGCAGTTTAAGCGGCTTCTCTGGAAACACCATATATTTT
size: .; V: TRBV2; J: TRBJ2-3; D: TRBD2; CDR3: CASGLAGGTTDTQYF; DNA: TGTGCCAGCGGGCTAGCGGGGGGGACCACAGATACGCAGTATTTT
size: .; V: TRBV4-2; J: TRBJ2-1; D: TRBD2; CDR3: CASSQGGLAGGYRTYNEQFF; DNA: TGTGCCAGCAGCCAAGGCGGGCTAGCGGGGGGCTACCGTACCTACAATGAGCAGTTCTTC
size: .; V: TRBV5-1; J: TRBJ1-2; D: .; CDR3: CASSLQGGDGYTF; DNA: TGCGCCAGCAGCTTACAGGGTGGGGATGGCTACACCTTC
size: .; V: TRBV19; J: TRBJ1-2; D: TRBD1; CDR3: CASRSGGHPYYGYTF; DNA: TGTGCCAGTAGGTCAGGGGGGCACCCCTACTATGGCTACACCTTC
size: .; V: TRBV7-6; J: TRBJ1-3; D: .; CDR3: CASSLVGDSGNTIYF; DNA: TGTGCCAGCAGCTTAGTCGGGGACTCTGGAAACACCATATATTTT
size: .; V: TRBV11-2; J: TRBJ2-5; D: .; CDR3: CASSEETQYF; DNA: TGTGCCAGCAGTGAGGAGACCCAGTACTTC
size: .; V: TRBV7-9; J: TRBJ2-3; D: TRBD2; CDR3: CASSWRGGGDTQYF; DNA: TGTGCCAGCAGCTGGCGGGGGGGAGGAGATACGCAGTATTTT
size: few; V: TRBV20-1; J: TRBJ2-3; D: .; CDR3: CSASKGGSTDTQYF; DNA: TGCAGTGCTAGTAAGGGCGGGAGCACAGATACGCAGTATTTT
size: .; V: TRBV27; J: TRBJ2-7; D: TRBD1; CDR3: CASSWSGTGTYEQYF; DNA: TGTGCCAGCAGTTGGTCCGGGACAGGGACCTACGAGCAGTACTTC